The present TCR beta chain was sequenced within a study of PD-L1 blockade in urothelial cancer. Study-wide background: Investigators checked blood 3 weeks (second dose) and 6 weeks after treatment start.

Whole-study findings and limits: When pretreatment blood TCR clonality was below the median, it predicted better survival.

Concerning this clone: What it binds is not known.

The CDR3 contains 15 residues. J gave up 4 bases and V 6 bases, and 8 bases lay outside the gene matches. Germline V CDR1 and CDR2: LNHDA, SQIVND (reference sequence). Profiling relied on immunoSEQ multiplex PCR, and the TCRdb table lists in-frame clones only, not all of them. The table lists just under 30,000 clones, around 87% of them singletons. The V gene is TRBV19, the J gene TRBJ2-2; 7 nucleotides agree with TRBD1. This TCR was sampled from a man in his fifties or sixties with urothelial cancer. The sample in question was PBMCs, obtained around atezolizumab (anti-PD-L1) treatment. The CDR3 loop is CASRDRVSTTGELFF. For the CDR3, the DNA is TGTGCCAGTAGAGACAGGGTTTCTACCACCGGGGAGCTGTTTTTT.